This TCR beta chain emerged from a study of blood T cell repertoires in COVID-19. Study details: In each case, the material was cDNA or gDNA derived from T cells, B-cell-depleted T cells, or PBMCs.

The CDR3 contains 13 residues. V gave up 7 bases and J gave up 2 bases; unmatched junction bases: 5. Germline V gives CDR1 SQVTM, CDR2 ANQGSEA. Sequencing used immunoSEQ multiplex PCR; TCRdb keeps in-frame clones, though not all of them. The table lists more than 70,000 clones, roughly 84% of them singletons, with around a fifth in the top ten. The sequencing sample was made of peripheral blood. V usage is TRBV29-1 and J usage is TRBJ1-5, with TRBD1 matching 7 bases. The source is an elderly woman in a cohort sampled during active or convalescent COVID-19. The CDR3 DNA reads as TGCAGCGCAGACAGGGAGGGCAATCAGCCCCAGCATTTT. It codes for CSADREGNQPQHF.